The sequence of this T cell receptor beta chain was determined in a study of technical replicates of blood from a handful of donors. Per germline, CDR1 GTSNPN and CDR2 SVGIG (reference sequence). Trimming took 5 bases from V and 7 from J, leaving 23 bases between them. There are 15 residues in the CDR3. The repertoire was sequenced with immunoSEQ multiplex PCR; TCRdb's copy has only in-frame clones and lacks some. The repertoire holds roughly 60,000 clones, with 80% to 90% as singletons. The chain links TRBV30 to TRBJ1-2; D is perhaps TRBD1 (6 bases). The sequence came from a human donor in good health. Some clones in this sample may be carry-over from other donors' samples. What was sequenced was PBMCs. CDR3 nucleotide sequence: TGTGCCTGGGTGAATAAGGCAGGGGCCAGCTCTGGCTACACCTTC. This codes for CAWVNKAGASSGYTF.